A single sample gave rise to the 10 T cell receptor beta chains below, sequenced in a study of T cell responses to AZD1222 COVID-19 vaccine. Using immunoSEQ multiplex PCR, the repertoire was profiled, and TCRdb retains in-frame clones only, with some absent. Of roughly 130,000 clones listed, about 91% were seen once; the top ten hold 1.5% to 2%. The material sequenced was peripheral blood, taken on day 0 of AZD1222 vaccination. The receptors here all came from an adult in good health.

The chain recombines TRBV12-3 or TRBV12-4 with TRBJ1-1, with D uncertain. The CDR3 spans 13 residues. Trimming left V 6 bases short and J 0 bases short, with 8 bases between. This CDR3 is CASSPDMNTEAFF. CDR3 bases: TGTGCCAGCAGCCCCGACATGAACACTGAAGCTTTCTTT.

V gene TRBV7-2 combines with J gene TRBJ1-2, with D maybe TRBD1 (6 bases). The CDR3 has 14 residues. The ends were cut back, 7 bases at V and 3 bases at J, with 15 bases in the middle. In germline, CDR1 is SGHTA, CDR2 FQGNSA. CDR3 DNA: TGTGCCAGCACACAGGCGAGGGGGGACTATGGCTACACCTTC. This sequence encodes CASTQARGDYGYTF. The whole variable domain, filled in from reference TRBV7-2 and TRBJ1-2, reads GAGVSQSPSNKVTEKGKDVELRCDPISGHTALYWYRQSLGQGLEFLIYFQGNSAPDKSGLPSDRFSAERTGGSVSTLTIQRTQQEDSAVYLCASTQARGDYGYTFGSGTRLTVV.

The chain uses TRBV10-3 and TRBJ2-1; TRBD1 or TRBD2 may be the D gene (5 bases each). This CDR3 contains 16 residues. In germline, CDR1 is ENHRY, CDR2 SYGVKD. Trimming pared 2 bases from V and 0 bases from J, leaving 11 bases between. The CDR3 coding sequence is TGTGCCATCAGTGAGCATGGGGCGGGCTCCTACAATGAGCAGTTCTTC. Translating gives CAISEHGAGSYNEQFF.

The chain couples TRBV5-1 to TRBJ2-5; TRBD2 matches at 12 bases. Germline lookup yields CDR1 SGHRS and CDR2 YFSETQ. Trimming took 4 bases from V and 5 from J; bases not matched to a gene: 0. The length of the CDR3 is 13 residues. For the CDR3, the DNA is TGCGCCAGCAGCGGGACTAGCGGGGAGACCCAGTACTTC. This encodes CASSGTSGETQYF.

The chain joins TRBV7-9 to TRBJ1-1; D call uncertain. Between the trimmed V and J ends, which lost 0 bases and 8 bases, there was a span of 4 bases. The CDR3 is made up of 11 amino acids. The V gene's germline CDR1 is SEHNR and CDR2 FQNEAQ (reference sequence). The CDR3 is CASSLAVEAFF. The CDR3 DNA reads as TGTGCCAGCAGCTTAGCTGTGGAAGCTTTCTTT.

The genes are TRBV19 and TRBJ1-5; D gene ambiguous. The CDR3 consists of 14 residues. V lost 9 bases to trimming and J lost 1 base, with 13 bases between them. Germline V gene lookup returns CDR1 LNHDA and CDR2 SQIVND (reference sequence). CDR3 region: CASQDAGSNQPQHF. CDR3 sequence (DNA): TGTGCCAGCCAGGACGCCGGCAGCAATCAGCCCCAGCATTTT.

The chain has TRBV19 and TRBJ1-5, with D uncertain. The CDR3 spans 13 residues. V lost 3 bases and J 5 bases, leaving 8 bases between the germline ends. The V gene's germline CDR1 is LNHDA and CDR2 SQIVND (reference sequence). The CDR3 loop reads CASSILRDQPQHF. The DNA for the CDR3 is TGTGCCAGTAGTATTTTACGGGATCAGCCCCAGCATTTT.

V gene TRBV19 combines with J gene TRBJ2-5; the D is unclear. V was cut by 3 bases and J by 5 bases, with 7 bases left in between. Germline assignment: CDR1 LNHDA and CDR2 SQIVND (reference sequence). The CDR3 runs to 12 residues. CDR3 in amino acids: CASSMVGETQYF. The CDR3 DNA reads as TGTGCCAGTAGTATGGTTGGGGAGACCCAGTACTTC.

The chain is built from TRBV7-3 and TRBJ2-2; no clear D. Trimming cost V 0 bases and J 5 bases, with 10 bases left between them. The CDR3 has 15 residues. Per the germline V gene, CDR1 is SGHTA and CDR2 is FQGTGA. As DNA, the CDR3 is TGTGCCAGCAGCTTAACTGGGTCCGGGACCGGGGAGCTGTTTTTT. This sequence encodes CASSLTGSGTGELFF.

This clone was observed once. The chain couples TRBV9 to TRBJ2-3, with D tentatively TRBD1 (5 bases). V was pared by 0 bases and J by 4 bases, with 15 bases between. CDR1 SGDLS and CDR2 YYNGEE come from the germline V gene. The CDR3 covers 16 residues. CDR3 nucleotide sequence: TGTGCCAGCAGCGTAGGGTCAGGGATGCCGGCAGATACGCAGTATTTT. Amino acids: CASSVGSGMPADTQYF.